These T cell receptor beta chains were read from a single sample in a study of blood T cell repertoires in COVID-19. This table comes from immunoSEQ multiplex PCR, and its TCRdb copy is limited to in-frame clones, with some not included. The sample lists about 260,000 clones, 91% occurring once. The sample was peripheral blood. Source of these receptors: a person aged 18 to 30 with COVID-19, enrolled during active disease. Each CDR3 is given with its conserved first and last residue. The D gene is left open where the match is weak. A row's size may be missing; if present it is once, few, many or a size class.

J	V	size	D	CDR3	DNA
TRBJ1-5	TRBV19	.	TRBD1	CASSPYGGGGQPQHF	TGTGCCAGTAGTCCCTACGGAGGGGGCGGTCAGCCCCAGCATTTT
TRBJ1-3	TRBV2	.	.	CASSEPGNTIYF	TGTGCCAGCAGTGAACCAGGAAACACCATATATTTT
TRBJ1-2	TRBV5-4	.	.	CASSTGGGGNYGYTF	TGTGCCAGCAGCACCGGGGGTGGGGGAAATTATGGCTACACCTTC
TRBJ2-1	TRBV9	.	TRBD2	CASSDGGAGGPSNEQFF	TGTGCCAGCAGCGACGGGGGAGCGGGAGGGCCTTCGAATGAGCAGTTCTTC
TRBJ2-1	TRBV18	.	.	CASSPQAGSINEQFF	TGTGCCAGCTCACCACAGGCAGGATCGATCAATGAGCAGTTCTTC
TRBJ1-5	TRBV5-1	.	TRBD1	CASSLTGDNQPQHF	TGCGCCAGCAGCCTGACAGGGGACAATCAGCCCCAGCATTTT
TRBJ2-1	TRBV11-2	.	TRBD1	CASSLWAGQGSNEQFF	TGTGCCAGCAGCTTATGGGCGGGACAGGGGTCCAATGAGCAGTTCTTC
TRBJ1-1	TRBV7-2	.	TRBD1	CASRRGIGGIGTEAFF	TGTGCCAGCAGAAGAGGGATAGGGGGCATTGGGACTGAAGCTTTCTTT
TRBJ1-4	TRBV7-9	.	.	CASSSPQGSSNEKLFF	TGTGCCAGCAGCTCGCCCCAGGGGAGTTCCAATGAAAAACTGTTTTTT
TRBJ1-6	TRBV10-3	.	.	CAIGRAGESNSPLHF	TGTGCCATCGGACGAGCAGGGGAAAGTAATTCACCCCTCCACTTT
TRBJ2-1	TRBV21-1	.	.	CASSKRASGRIFGTVELF	TGTGCCAGCAGCAAAAGGGCTAGCGGGAGGATCTTCGGTACGGTTGAACTCTTC
TRBJ1-1	TRBV2	.	TRBD1	CASSGPGTEREAFF	TGTGCCAGCAGTGGCCCGGGGACAGAGCGCGAAGCTTTCTTT
TRBJ1-2	TRBV19	.	TRBD1	CASRTTGVYGYTF	TGTGCCAGTAGGACAACAGGGGTCTATGGCTACACCTTC
TRBJ1-5	TRBV30	.	.	CAWSVGMWASNQPQHF	TGTGCCTGGAGTGTTGGTATGTGGGCAAGCAATCAGCCCCAGCATTTT
TRBJ2-2	TRBV29-1	.	.	CSVVGGNTGELFF	TGCAGCGTTGTGGGGGGGAACACCGGGGAGCTGTTTTTT
TRBJ1-1	TRBV2	.	.	CASKGQGSTEAFF	TGTGCCAGCAAGGGGCAGGGATCCACTGAAGCTTTCTTT
TRBJ2-1	TRBV27	once	TRBD2	CASSLLAGRAANEQFF	TGTGCCAGCAGCCTCCTCGCCGGGAGGGCCGCGAATGAGCAGTTCTTC
TRBJ1-3	TRBV10-3	.	.	CAIRGRDPGNTIYF	TGTGCCATCAGGGGGAGGGATCCTGGAAACACCATATATTTT
TRBJ2-7	TRBV4-1	.	.	CASSQEGGTTKYF	TGCGCCAGCAGCCAAGAAGGCGGGACCACGAAGTACTTC
TRBJ2-5	TRBV3-1/TRBV3-2	.	.	CASSRQVSQETQYF	TGTGCCAGCAGCCGCCAGGTCAGCCAAGAGACCCAGTACTTC
TRBJ2-1	TRBV7-8	.	.	CASTADTHSYNEQFF	TGTGCCAGCACCGCCGACACCCACTCCTACAATGAGCAGTTCTTC
TRBJ1-4	TRBV5-1	few	.	CASSLGDTRTNEKLFF	TGCGCCAGCAGCTTGGGCGACACGCGAACTAATGAAAAACTGTTTTTT
TRBJ1-5	TRBV2	.	.	CASSDSGYNQPQHF	TGTGCCAGCAGTGACTCAGGGTATAATCAGCCCCAGCATTTT
TRBJ2-1	TRBV27	.	.	CASSRTGLRNEQFF	TGTGCCAGCAGCCGTACGGGACTGCGCAATGAGCAGTTCTTC
TRBJ2-1	TRBV5-6	.	.	CASSTQRGGGDEQFF	TGTGCCAGCAGCACCCAGAGGGGGGGCGGCGATGAGCAGTTCTTC
TRBJ1-5	TRBV5-1	.	.	CASSLDADQPQHF	TGCGCCAGCAGCTTGGACGCGGATCAGCCCCAGCATTTT
TRBJ2-3	TRBV1	.	.	CTSSPRLANNTDTQYF	TGCACCAGCAGCCCTAGACTAGCAAATAACACAGATACGCAGTATTTT
TRBJ2-3	TRBV9	.	.	CASSVDWRGEDTQYF	TGTGCCAGCAGCGTAGACTGGCGGGGCGAAGATACGCAGTATTTT
TRBJ2-7	TRBV2	.	.	CASGLGGLAYEQYF	TGTGCCAGCGGACTAGGGGGTCTGGCCTACGAGCAGTACTTC
TRBJ2-1	TRBV14	once	.	CASSPSLSYNEQFF	TGTGCCAGCAGCCCGTCCCTCTCCTACAATGAGCAGTTCTTC
TRBJ2-3	TRBV24-1	few	.	CATSDRHTYTSTDTQYF	TGTGCCACCAGTGACCGACACACGTATACTAGCACAGATACGCAGTATTTT
TRBJ1-2	TRBV23-1	few	TRBD1	CASSPNPRRGLPYGYTF	TGCGCCAGCAGCCCCAACCCCCGCAGGGGGCTCCCCTATGGCTACACCTTC
TRBJ1-1	TRBV6-5	.	.	CASSLWLNTEAFF	TGTGCCAGCAGTTTATGGCTGAACACTGAAGCTTTCTTT
TRBJ2-5	TRBV12-3/TRBV12-4	.	TRBD1	CASSRDSQETQYF	TGTGCCAGCAGTCGGGACAGCCAAGAGACCCAGTACTTC
TRBJ2-7	TRBV20-1	.	TRBD1	CSAPTGTGIRF	TGCAGTGCTCCGACCGGGACAGGGATACGGTTC
TRBJ1-1	TRBV25-1	once	TRBD1	CASSGLGTGYTEAFF	TGTGCCAGCAGTGGTTTAGGGACAGGTTACACTGAAGCTTTCTTT
TRBJ2-7	TRBV6-5	once	TRBD2	CASRLAGGPGEQYF	TGTGCCAGCAGGCTAGCGGGAGGGCCCGGCGAGCAGTACTTC
TRBJ2-7	TRBV27	.	TRBD2	CASSPPASGSYEQYF	TGTGCCAGCAGTCCTCCGGCTAGCGGATCCTACGAGCAGTACTTC
TRBJ2-1	TRBV27	.	TRBD1	CASSHLRGQGFDEQFF	TGTGCCAGCAGCCACCTTAGGGGACAGGGCTTCGATGAGCAGTTCTTC
TRBJ2-1	TRBV5-1	.	.	CASRSGEDNEQFF	TGCGCCAGCAGATCGGGGGAAGACAATGAGCAGTTCTTC
TRBJ2-1	TRBV11-2	.	.	CASSLVRGGEQFF	TGTGCCAGCAGCTTAGTTAGGGGCGGTGAGCAGTTCTTC
TRBJ2-2	TRBV19	.	TRBD1	CASSPLAPGQGADGELFF	TGTGCCAGTAGTCCCCTGGCACCGGGACAGGGGGCCGACGGGGAGCTGTTTTTT